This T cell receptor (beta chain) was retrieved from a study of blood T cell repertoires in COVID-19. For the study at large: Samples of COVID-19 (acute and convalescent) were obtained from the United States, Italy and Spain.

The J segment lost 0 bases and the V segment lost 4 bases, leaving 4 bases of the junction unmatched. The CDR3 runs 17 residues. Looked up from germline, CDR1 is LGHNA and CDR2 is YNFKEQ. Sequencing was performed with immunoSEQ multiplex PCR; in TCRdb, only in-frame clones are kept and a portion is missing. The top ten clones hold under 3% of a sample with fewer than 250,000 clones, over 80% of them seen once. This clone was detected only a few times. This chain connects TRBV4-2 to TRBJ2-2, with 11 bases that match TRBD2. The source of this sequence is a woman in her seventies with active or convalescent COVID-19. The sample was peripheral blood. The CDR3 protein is CASSPLTSGTNTGELFF. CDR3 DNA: TGTGCCAGCAGCCCCCTGACTAGCGGGACGAACACCGGGGAGCTGTTTTTT.